This T cell receptor beta chain appears in the sequencing data of a study of T cell responses to AZD1222 COVID-19 vaccine. About the research overall: Second-dose schedules of about 4 or about 12 weeks were combined.

Some clones are missing from TCRdb's copy, which holds only in-frame ones; the method was immunoSEQ multiplex PCR. The table has 100,000 to 150,000 clones, about nine tenths seen once. V gave up 4 bases and J gave up 7 bases; unmatched junction bases: 14. The CDR3 runs to 17 residues. Germline V gene sequence: CDR1 SEHNR, CDR2 FQNEAQ (reference sequence). Study-wide findings and caveats: It was only after the peak T cell response that any repertoires were sampled.

In regard to this clone: As yet, its antigen is unknown.

The material sequenced was peripheral blood, taken on day 0 of AZD1222 vaccination. The chain employs TRBV7-9 and TRBJ2-2; 8 nucleotides line up with TRBD1. The source of this sequence is an adult in good health. DNA of the CDR3: TGTGCCAGCAGCTCCGAACTGGACAGGGAGCTAGTCGGGGAGCTGTTTTTT. It translates to CASSSELDRELVGELFF.